This T cell receptor (beta chain) was identified during a study of cytomegalovirus exposure and HLA in healthy donors. The germline CDR1 and CDR2 sequences are GTSNPN and SVGIG (reference sequence). CDR3 size: 13 residues. The PCR was carried out with 60 Vbeta primers and 13 Jbeta primers. Data came from immunoSEQ multiplex PCR; TCRdb stores just in-frame clones and leaves some out. The data contain under 200,000 clones, around 63% of them singletons. Study findings and constraints: The study carried out a later analysis of TCR beta sequences. It associated 15,000 to 20,000 of them with specific HLA alleles at a false discovery rate of 0.05.

Regarding this clone: Antigen specificity is unknown.

This TCR came from a woman between 18 and 30 years old in good health and CMV-seropositive. The V gene is TRBV30, the J gene TRBJ2-5; TRBD2 matches at 7 bases. Input material: PBMCs. This CDR3 reads CAYLRLAKETQYF. The DNA of the CDR3 is TGTGCTTACCTCCGACTAGCCAAAGAGACCCAGTACTTC.